The clone carrying this T cell receptor beta chain has just a few counts. Germline V gene sequence: CDR1 MNHNS, CDR2 SASEGT. The CDR3 runs 15 residues. V lost 10 bases, J lost 1 base, and 12 bases stayed unmatched. Each CDR3 protein is one row after TCRdb ran MiXCR on the 5' RACE reads. The data show 550,000 to 750,000 distinct CDR3 sequences, about 13% seen once. The source of the sample is a study of T cells after yellow fever vaccination. The sequence was obtained from a man aged 25-45 years who received the YFV17D yellow fever vaccine. Sequencing was performed on PBMCs, taken on the day of the yellow fever booster vaccination. V and J are TRBV6-1 and TRBJ2-7; 8 nucleotides agree with TRBD2. DNA for the CDR3: TGTGCCACCTACCCGGCGGGGGGTAGGTCCTACGAGCAGTACTTC. Residues: CATYPAGGRSYEQYF.